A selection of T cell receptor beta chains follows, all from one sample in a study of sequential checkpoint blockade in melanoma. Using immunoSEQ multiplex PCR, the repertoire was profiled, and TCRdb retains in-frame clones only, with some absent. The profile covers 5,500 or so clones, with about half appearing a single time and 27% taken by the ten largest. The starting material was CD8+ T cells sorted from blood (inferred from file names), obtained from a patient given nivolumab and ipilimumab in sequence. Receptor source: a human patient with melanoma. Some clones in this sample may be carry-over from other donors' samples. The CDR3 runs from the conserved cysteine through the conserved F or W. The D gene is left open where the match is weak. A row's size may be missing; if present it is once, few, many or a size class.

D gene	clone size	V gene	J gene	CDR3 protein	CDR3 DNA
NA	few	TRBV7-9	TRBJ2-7	CASSRGSYEQYF	TGTGCCAGCAGCCGAGGGTCCTACGAGCAGTACTTC
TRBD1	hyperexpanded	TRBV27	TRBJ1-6	CASRIRDRVDSPLHF	TGTGCCAGCAGAATCCGGGACAGGGTAGATTCACCCCTCCACTTT
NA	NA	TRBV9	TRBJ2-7	CASSVGPNYEQYF	TGTGCCAGCAGCGTAGGCCCCAACTACGAGCAGTACTTC
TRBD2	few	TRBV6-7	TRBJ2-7	CASSYFSTSGGYEQYF	TGTGCCAGCAGTTACTTTTCGACTAGCGGGGGCTACGAGCAGTACTTC
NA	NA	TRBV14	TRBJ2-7	CASSQGLGQSFSYEQYF	TGTGCCAGCAGCCAAGGCCTCGGACAGTCTTTTTCCTACGAGCAGTACTTC
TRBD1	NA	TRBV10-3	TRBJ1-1	CAIREQGPTEAFF	TGTGCCATCAGAGAACAGGGGCCCACTGAAGCTTTCTTT
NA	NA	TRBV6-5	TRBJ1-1	CASIQLSGGTEAFF	TGTGCCAGCATTCAACTCTCTGGAGGCACTGAAGCTTTCTTT
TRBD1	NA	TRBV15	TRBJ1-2	CATSRTGTDYGYTF	TGTGCCACCAGCAGAACAGGGACAGACTATGGCTACACCTTC
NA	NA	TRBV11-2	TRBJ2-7	CASSLDSVGSYEQYF	TGTGCCAGCAGCTTAGACAGCGTAGGCTCCTACGAGCAGTACTTC
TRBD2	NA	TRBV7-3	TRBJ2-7	CASSLSGGDEQYF	TGTGCCAGCAGCTTAAGCGGGGGGGACGAGCAGTACTTC
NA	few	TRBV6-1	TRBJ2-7	CASSIGAYEQYF	TGTGCCAGCAGCATCGGGGCCTACGAGCAGTACTTC
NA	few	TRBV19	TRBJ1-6	CASSTLTGVRSPLHF	TGTGCCAGTAGTACCTTGACGGGGGTAAGGTCACCCCTCCACTTT
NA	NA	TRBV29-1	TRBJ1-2	CSAVEEDGYTF	TGCAGCGCCGTAGAGGAGGATGGCTACACCTTC
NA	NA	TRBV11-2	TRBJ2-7	CASSSELSSYEQYF	TGTGCCAGCAGCTCTGAGTTGAGCTCCTACGAGCAGTACTTC
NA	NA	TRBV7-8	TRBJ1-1	CASSLVGQLNTEAFF	TGTGCCAGCAGCTTAGTCGGACAATTGAACACTGAAGCTTTCTTT
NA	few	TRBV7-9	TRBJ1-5	CASSQEQGIQPQHF	TGCGCCAGCAGCCAAGAGCAGGGGATACAGCCCCAGCATTTT
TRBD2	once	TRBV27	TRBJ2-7	CASSPLSGGADEQYF	TGTGCCAGCAGTCCCCTTAGCGGGGGGGCGGATGAGCAGTACTTC
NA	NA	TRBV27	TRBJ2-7	CASRDNVHEQYF	TGTGCCAGCAGGGACAACGTCCACGAGCAGTACTTC
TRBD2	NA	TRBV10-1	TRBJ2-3	CASSDSSGATTDTQYF	TGCGCCAGCAGTGACTCTAGCGGGGCCACCACAGATACGCAGTATTTT
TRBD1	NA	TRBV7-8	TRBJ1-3	CASSLEEGTGSGNTIYF	TGTGCCAGCAGCTTAGAAGAAGGGACAGGGTCTGGAAACACCATATATTTT
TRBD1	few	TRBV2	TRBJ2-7	CARETGETDEQYF	TGTGCCAGAGAGACAGGGGAAACGGACGAGCAGTACTTC
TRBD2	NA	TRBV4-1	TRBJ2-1	CASSHLYPLLAGGPYNEQFF	TGCGCCAGCAGCCACCTATATCCCCTCCTGGCGGGGGGCCCCTACAATGAGCAGTTCTTC
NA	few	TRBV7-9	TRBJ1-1	CASSLGWLNTEAFF	TGTGCCAGCAGTCTCGGGTGGTTGAACACTGAAGCTTTCTTT
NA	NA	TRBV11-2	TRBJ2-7	CASSLLLDHEQYF	TGTGCCAGCAGCTTGCTACTAGATCACGAGCAGTACTTC
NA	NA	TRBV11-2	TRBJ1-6	CASSPGHSNSPLHF	TGTGCCAGCAGCCCGGGACACTCCAATTCACCCCTCCACTTT
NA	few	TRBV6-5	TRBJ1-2	CASTPGGSNYGYTF	TGTGCCAGCACCCCGGGGGGGAGTAACTATGGCTACACCTTC
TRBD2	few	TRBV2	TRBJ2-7	CASSEAGREHEQYF	TGTGCCAGCAGTGAAGCAGGGAGGGAACACGAGCAGTACTTC
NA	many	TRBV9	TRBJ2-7	CASGGAETYEQYF	TGTGCCAGCGGGGGGGCGGAGACCTACGAGCAGTACTTC
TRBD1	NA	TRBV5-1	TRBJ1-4	CASSSMTGGVEEKLFF	TGCGCCAGCAGCTCTATGACAGGGGGCGTCGAGGAAAAACTGTTTTTT
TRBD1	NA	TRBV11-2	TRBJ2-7	CASSFGQGGYEQYF	TGTGCCAGCAGCTTCGGACAGGGGGGCTACGAGCAGTACTTC
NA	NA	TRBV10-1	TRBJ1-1	CASSESSGLNTEAFF	TGCGCCAGCAGTGAGTCGTCGGGTTTGAACACTGAAGCTTTCTTT
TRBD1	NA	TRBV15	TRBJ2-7	CATSSDRDTYEQYF	TGTGCCACCAGCAGCGACAGGGACACCTACGAGCAGTACTTC
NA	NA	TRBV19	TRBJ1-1	CASSAAGSTEAFF	TGTGCCAGTAGTGCTGCGGGTTCCACTGAAGCTTTCTTT
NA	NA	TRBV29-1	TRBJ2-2	CSVEQFANTGELFF	TGCAGCGTTGAGCAGTTCGCGAACACCGGGGAGCTGTTTTTT
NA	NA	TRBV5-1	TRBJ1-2	CASSTGLGYGYTF	TGCGCCAGCAGCACAGGGTTGGGCTATGGCTACACCTTC
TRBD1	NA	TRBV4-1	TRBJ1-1	CASSQAGGRRTEAFF	TGCGCCAGCAGCCAAGCAGGGGGGCGCAGGACTGAAGCTTTCTTT
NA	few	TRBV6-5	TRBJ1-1	CASTQQGGREAFF	TGTGCCAGCACCCAACAGGGTGGAAGAGAAGCTTTCTTT
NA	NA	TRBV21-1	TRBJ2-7	CASSNDRGWLNYEQYF	TGTGCCAGCAGCAATGACAGGGGGTGGTTAAACTACGAGCAGTACTTC
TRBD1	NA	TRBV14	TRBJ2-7	CASSVTGGSYEQYF	TGTGCCAGCAGCGTGACAGGGGGCTCCTACGAGCAGTACTTC
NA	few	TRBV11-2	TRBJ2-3	CASSQENQDTQYF	TGTGCCAGCAGCCAAGAGAATCAAGATACGCAGTATTTT
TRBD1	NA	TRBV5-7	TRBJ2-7	CASRRGTAYEQYF	TGTGCCAGCAGGCGAGGGACAGCCTACGAGCAGTACTTC
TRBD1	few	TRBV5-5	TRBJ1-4	CASSFADRGEDEKLFF	TGTGCCAGCAGCTTCGCCGACAGGGGGGAAGATGAAAAACTGTTTTTT
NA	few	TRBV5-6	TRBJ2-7	CASSLGDNSYEQYF	TGTGCCAGCAGCTTGGGTGACAACTCCTACGAGCAGTACTTC
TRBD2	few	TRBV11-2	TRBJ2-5	CASSLEWLAGEEETQYF	TGTGCCAGCAGCTTAGAATGGTTAGCGGGGGAGGAAGAGACCCAGTACTTC
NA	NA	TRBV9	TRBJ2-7	CASSVAGGTYEQYF	TGTGCCAGCAGCGTAGCTGGCGGAACCTACGAGCAGTACTTC
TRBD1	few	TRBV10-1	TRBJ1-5	CASSFHGTGTNQPQHF	TGCGCCAGCAGTTTCCACGGGACAGGAACCAATCAGCCCCAGCATTTT
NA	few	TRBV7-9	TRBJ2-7	CASSSMRYEQYF	TGTGCCAGCAGCTCGATGCGCTACGAGCAGTACTTC
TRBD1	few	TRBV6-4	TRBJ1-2	CASSDSPDRGLYGYTF	TGTGCCAGCAGTGACTCCCCGGACAGGGGGCTCTATGGCTACACCTTC
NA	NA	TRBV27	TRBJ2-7	CASSLVTGTFEQYF	TGTGCCAGCAGTTTAGTGACAGGGACTTTTGAGCAGTACTTC